Here is one T cell receptor beta chain with its context. Its specificity is not known. The CDR3 has 13 residues. V was cut by 2 bases and J by 8 bases, with 10 bases left in between. CDR1 is SGHAT and CDR2 is FQNNGV in the germline V gene. This sample was taken from a study of cytomegalovirus exposure and HLA in healthy donors. Healthy bone marrow donors made up the donors. At the time of sampling, donors were nominally healthy, though unrecorded immune exposures were likely. A multiplex PCR was run with 60 Vbeta primers and 13 Jbeta primers. Repertoires were generated with immunoSEQ multiplex PCR, while TCRdb's copy carries only in-frame clones and drops some. The sample includes approximately 79,000 clones, about 78% seen only once; the top ten take 4.5% to 7%. Findings of the study overall: In an earlier analysis, productive rearrangement rates for most beta V segments clustered near 87% or 30%. Association of a missense DCLRE1C variant with TCR beta V- and J-gene trimming was reported in a later analysis.

The receptor comes from a male donor in good health and CMV-seropositive. This chain uses TRBV11-2 with TRBJ2-1; tentative D call: TRBD2 (5 bases). Sequenced sample: PBMCs. CDR3 DNA sequence: TGTGCCAGCAGCTTAATGCACGGGGATGAGCAGTTCTTC. It yields the protein CASSLMHGDEQFF.